This T cell receptor (beta chain) was sequenced for a study of blood T cell repertoires in COVID-19. In the original workflow: The assay estimated nucleated cells by amplifying reference gene primers. The table came from immunoSEQ multiplex PCR; TCRdb's copy has only in-frame clones and leaves some out. Clone size and the V and J calls come from that table; the DNA yielded D and trimming. The sample shows about 330,000 clones, around 84% of them seen only once. The CDR3 runs to 14 residues. The V end was cut by 1 base, the J end by 4 bases, with 8 bases between. Germline assignment: CDR1 LNHDA and CDR2 SQIVND (reference sequence).

Sequencing used PBMCs or T cells enriched from blood (not recorded which). The J gene is TRBJ2-4, the V gene TRBV19; possibly TRBD1 for D (6 bases). The sequence was collected from a woman younger than 30 who had recovered from COVID-19. CDR3 residues: CASSIGGLKNIQYF. CDR3 coding DNA: TGTGCCAGTAGTATAGGGGGGCTTAAAAACATTCAGTACTTC.